This entry describes one TCR beta chain. These data are taken from a study of blood T cell repertoires in COVID-19. In the original workflow: Amplification of reference gene primers was used by the study to estimate nucleated cell counts. Sequencing used immunoSEQ multiplex PCR; TCRdb keeps in-frame clones, though not all of them. V and J calls and clone size are those listed in that table; D and trimming were worked out from the DNA. The sample contains some 200,000 clones, roughly 84% of which appear only once. CDR3 size: 17 residues. V gave up 4 bases and J gave up 3 bases, with 20 bases separating them. CDR1 MNHNS and CDR2 SASEGT come from the germline V gene.

This receptor was identified in a woman older than 75 with COVID-19, enrolled during active disease. The chain is built from TRBV6-1 and TRBJ2-3; D may be TRBD1 (5 bases). Sequenced material: peripheral blood. Here the CDR3 DNA reads TGTGCCAGCAGTGGAGCCGGTTCGCAGGGCGGTACAGATACGCAGTATTTT. Translating gives CASSGAGSQGGTDTQYF.